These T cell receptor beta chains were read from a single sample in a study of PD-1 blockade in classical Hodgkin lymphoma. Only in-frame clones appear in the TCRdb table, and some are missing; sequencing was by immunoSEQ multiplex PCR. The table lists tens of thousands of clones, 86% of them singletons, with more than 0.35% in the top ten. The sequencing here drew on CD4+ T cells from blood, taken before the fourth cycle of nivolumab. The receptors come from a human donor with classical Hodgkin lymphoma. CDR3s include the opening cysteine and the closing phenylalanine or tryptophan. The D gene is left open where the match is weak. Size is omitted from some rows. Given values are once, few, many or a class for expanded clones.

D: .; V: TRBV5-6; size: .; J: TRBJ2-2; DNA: TGTGCCAGCAGCTTGCTTGGGGTTACGAACACCGGGGAGCTGTTTTTT; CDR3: CASSLLGVTNTGELFF
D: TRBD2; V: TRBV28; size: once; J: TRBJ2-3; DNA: TGTGCCAGCACCATTAGCGGGGTTAGCACAGATACGCAGTATTTT; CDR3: CASTISGVSTDTQYF
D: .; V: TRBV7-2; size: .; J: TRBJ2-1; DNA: TGTGCCAGCAGCTTAGCGCTCTGGGTCACAGTAAATGAGCAGTTCTTC; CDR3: CASSLALWVTVNEQFF
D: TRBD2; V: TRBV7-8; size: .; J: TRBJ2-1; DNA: TGTGCCAGCGCCAGGACGGCGGGAGGGCCAACCTACAATGAGCAGTTCTTC; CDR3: CASARTAGGPTYNEQFF
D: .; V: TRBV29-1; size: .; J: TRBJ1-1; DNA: TGCAGCGTTGAAGATGACAAGCTGCCTTGGGGAAACACTGAAGCTTTCTTT; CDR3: CSVEDDKLPWGNTEAFF
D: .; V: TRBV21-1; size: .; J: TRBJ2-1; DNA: TGTGCCAGCAGCAAACCAGGGGACAGAAAATACAATGAGCAGTTCTTC; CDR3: CASSKPGDRKYNEQFF
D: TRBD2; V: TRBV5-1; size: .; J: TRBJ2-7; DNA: TGCGCCAGCAGCGGGGGGACTAGCGGTTACGAGCAGTACTTC; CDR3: CASSGGTSGYEQYF
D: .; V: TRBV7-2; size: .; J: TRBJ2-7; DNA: TGTGCCAGCAGCTCCCGCACAGGGGAGGGCGAGCAGTACTTC; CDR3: CASSSRTGEGEQYF
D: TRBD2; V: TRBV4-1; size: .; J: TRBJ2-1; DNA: TGCGCCAGCAGCCATGTTAGCGGGGATCTTTACAATGAGCAGTTCTTC; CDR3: CASSHVSGDLYNEQFF
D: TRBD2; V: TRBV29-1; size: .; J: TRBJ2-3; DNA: TGCAGCGCTGGACTAGCGGGGGGGCGCGCAGATACGCAGTATTTT; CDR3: CSAGLAGGRADTQYF
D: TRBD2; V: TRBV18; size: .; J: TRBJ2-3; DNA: TGTGCCAGCTCACCGGCTCGGACTAGCGGACAAGATACGCAGTATTTT; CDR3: CASSPARTSGQDTQYF
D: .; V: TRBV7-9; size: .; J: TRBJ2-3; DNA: TGTGCCAGCAGCTGGAGGGGTCCAACCGATACGCAGTATTTT; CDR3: CASSWRGPTDTQYF
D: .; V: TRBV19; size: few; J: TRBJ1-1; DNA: TGTGCCAGTAGTATAGCCGGGAGGAACACTGAAGCTTTCTTT; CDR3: CASSIAGRNTEAFF